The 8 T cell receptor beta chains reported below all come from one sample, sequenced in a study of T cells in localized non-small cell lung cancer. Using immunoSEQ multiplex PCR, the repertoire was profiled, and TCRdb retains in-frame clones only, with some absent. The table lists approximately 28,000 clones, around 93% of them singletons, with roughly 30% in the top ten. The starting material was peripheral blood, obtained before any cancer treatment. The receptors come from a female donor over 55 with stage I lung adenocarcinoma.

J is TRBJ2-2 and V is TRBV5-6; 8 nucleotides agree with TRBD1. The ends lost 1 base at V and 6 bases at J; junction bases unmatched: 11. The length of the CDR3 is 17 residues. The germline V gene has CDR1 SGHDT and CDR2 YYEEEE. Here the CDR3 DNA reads TGTGCCAGCAGCTTGTCTCCCTGGACAGGGAATCCCGGGGAGCTGTTTTTT. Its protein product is CASSLSPWTGNPGELFF.

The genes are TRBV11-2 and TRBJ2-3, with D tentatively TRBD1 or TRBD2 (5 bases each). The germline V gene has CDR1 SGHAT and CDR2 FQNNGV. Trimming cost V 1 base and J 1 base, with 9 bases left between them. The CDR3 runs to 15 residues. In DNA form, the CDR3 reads TGTGCCAGCAGCTTAGGAGGGGCAGGCACAGATACGCAGTATTTT. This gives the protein CASSLGGAGTDTQYF.

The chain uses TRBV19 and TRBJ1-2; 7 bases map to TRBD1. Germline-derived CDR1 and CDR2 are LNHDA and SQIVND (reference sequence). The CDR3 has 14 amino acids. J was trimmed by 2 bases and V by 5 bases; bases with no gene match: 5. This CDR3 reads CASSPGTVNYGYTF. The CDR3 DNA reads TGTGCCAGTAGTCCCGGGACAGTCAACTATGGCTACACCTTC. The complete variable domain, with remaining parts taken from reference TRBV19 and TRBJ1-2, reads DGGITQSPKYLFRKEGQNVTLSCEQNLNHDAMYWYRQDPGQGLRLIYYSQIVNDFQKGDIAEGYSVSREKKESFPLTVTSAQKNPTAFYLCASSPGTVNYGYTFGSGTRLTVV.

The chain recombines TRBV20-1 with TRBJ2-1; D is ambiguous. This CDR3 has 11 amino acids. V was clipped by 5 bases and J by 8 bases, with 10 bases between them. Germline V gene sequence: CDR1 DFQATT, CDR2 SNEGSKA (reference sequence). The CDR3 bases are TGCAGTGCTCCCTGGTCGTATGAGCAGTTCTTC. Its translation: CSAPWSYEQFF.

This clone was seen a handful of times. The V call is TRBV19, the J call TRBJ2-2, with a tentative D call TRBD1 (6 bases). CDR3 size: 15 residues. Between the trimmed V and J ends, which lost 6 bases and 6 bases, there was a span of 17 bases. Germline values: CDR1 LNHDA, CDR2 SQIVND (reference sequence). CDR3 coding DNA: TGTGCCAGTAGCAACAGTCAGGGGTGGCCCGGGGAGCTGTTTTTT. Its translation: CASSNSQGWPGELFF.

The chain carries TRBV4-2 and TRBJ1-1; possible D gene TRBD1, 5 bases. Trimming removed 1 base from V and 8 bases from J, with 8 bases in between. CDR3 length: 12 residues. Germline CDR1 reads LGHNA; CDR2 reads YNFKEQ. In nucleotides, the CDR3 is TGTGCCAGCAGCCAAGTGGCAGGGGAAGCTTTCTTT. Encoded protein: CASSQVAGEAFF.

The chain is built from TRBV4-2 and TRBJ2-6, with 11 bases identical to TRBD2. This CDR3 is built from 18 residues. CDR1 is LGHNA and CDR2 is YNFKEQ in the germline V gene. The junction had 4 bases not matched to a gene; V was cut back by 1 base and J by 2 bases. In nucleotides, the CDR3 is TGTGCCAGCAGCCAAGCCTTAGCGGGAGGGCCTGGGGCCAACGTCCTGACTTTC. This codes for CASSQALAGGPGANVLTF.

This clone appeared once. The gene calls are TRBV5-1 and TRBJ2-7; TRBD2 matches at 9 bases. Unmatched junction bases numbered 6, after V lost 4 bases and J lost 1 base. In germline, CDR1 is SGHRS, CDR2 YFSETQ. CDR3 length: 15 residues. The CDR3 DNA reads TGCGCCAGCAGCCCTACTAGCGGGCTTTCCTACGAGCAGTACTTC. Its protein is CASSPTSGLSYEQYF.